These 14 T cell receptor beta chains were all obtained from the same sample, sequenced in a study of blood T cell repertoires in COVID-19 (dated by TCRdb to between 2020 and 2021). The library was made by the immunoSEQ multiplex PCR assay. Held by TCRdb, this immuneACCESS table contains in-frame sequences only and omits some clones. Under half of the omission traces to an unresolved V gene where checked; the cause of the rest is unknown. Counted in this sample were around 120,000 clones; approximately 80% of them appeared once. Together, the top ten hold under 2.5% of the sample. The sequenced sample consisted of peripheral blood. The source of these receptors is a man in his sixties or seventies with acute or convalescent COVID-19.

The J gene is TRBJ2-7, the V gene TRBV11-2; D is perhaps TRBD1 (5 bases). Trimming left V 2 bases short and J 6 bases short, with 11 bases between. The CDR3 is made up of 13 amino acids. Germline lookup yields CDR1 SGHAT and CDR2 FQNNGV. This chain's CDR3 is CASSLLRGGEQYF. The DNA for the CDR3 is TGTGCCAGCAGCTTATTAAGGGGTGGCGAGCAGTACTTC.

In this sample, this clone turned up once. This chain links TRBV5-1 with TRBJ1-4; 12 bases are shared with TRBD1. This CDR3 has 17 residues. Germline lookup yields CDR1 SGHRS and CDR2 YFSETQ. V was pared by 4 bases and J by 8 bases, with 12 bases of the junction left unmatched. The CDR3 region is CASSPGTGGGRREKLFF. In DNA, the CDR3 is TGCGCCAGCAGCCCAGGGACAGGGGGCGGACGGCGCGAAAAACTGTTTTTT.

This clone was counted between two and nine times. This chain's CDR3 is CASTPGEWSLYGYTF. The CDR3 bases are TGTGCCAGCACCCCAGGGGAGTGGTCCCTCTATGGCTACACCTTC. This rearrangement joins TRBV27 to TRBJ1-2; a possible D gene is TRBD1 (6 bases). The ends were cut back, 7 bases at V and 4 bases at J, with 19 bases in the middle. This CDR3 is built from 15 residues. The V gene's germline CDR1 is MNHEY and CDR2 SMNVEV (reference sequence).

The chain is built from TRBV28 and TRBJ1-5; D is ambiguous. The ends were cut back, 6 bases at V and 2 bases at J, with 14 bases in the middle. CDR1 is MDHEN and CDR2 is SYDVKM in the germline V gene. CDR3 length: 15 amino acids. As DNA, the CDR3 is TGTGCCAGCAGGACCCCTCCGGGAGGCAATCAGCCCCAGCATTTT. As protein: CASRTPPGGNQPQHF.

The count of this clone is one. This chain joins TRBV6-5 and TRBJ2-7; maybe TRBD2 (5 bases). The CDR3 is 12 residues long. V lost 7 bases and J 4 bases, leaving 11 bases between the germline ends. CDR1 is MNHEY and CDR2 is SVGAGI in the germline V gene. Written as DNA, the CDR3 is TGTGCCAGCAAGAAGGACTGGTACGAGCAGTACTTC. The encoded protein is CASKKDWYEQYF.

The V gene is TRBV3-1 (or the pseudogene TRBV3-2), the J gene TRBJ2-7; 7 nucleotides align to TRBD1. CDR1 and CDR2 from the germline V gene are LGHDT and YNNKEL (reference sequence). The trim removed 6 bases at V and 2 bases at J, leaving 10 bases unmatched. CDR3 length: 15 amino acids. The CDR3 region is CASSRTGTAPYEQYF. The CDR3 DNA sequence: TGTGCCAGCAGTCGGACCGGGACAGCTCCCTACGAGCAGTACTTC.

The chain recombines TRBV7-8 with TRBJ1-1, with D perhaps matching TRBD1 (5 bases). This CDR3 spans 17 amino acids. Germline CDR1 and CDR2: SGHVS and FQNEAQ. V shed 0 bases and J shed 0 bases, with 14 bases lying between them. CDR3 in amino acids: CASSLAAGGALNTEAFF. CDR3 DNA: TGTGCCAGCAGCTTAGCGGCCGGCGGGGCGCTGAACACTGAAGCTTTCTTT.

V usage is TRBV6-6 and J usage is TRBJ1-6, with TRBD1 matching over 9 bases. V trimming: 6 bases; J trimming: 10 bases; junction bases outside the gene matches: 7. From germline, CDR1 is MNHNY and CDR2 SVGAGI (reference sequence). This CDR3 region has 14 residues. DNA for the CDR3: TGTGCCAGCAGGTGGGGACAGGGACCCTCACCCCTCCACTTT. This gives the protein CASRWGQGPSPLHF.

The V gene is TRBV25-1, the J gene TRBJ2-3, with 8 bases identical to TRBD1. Germline lookup yields CDR1 MGHDK and CDR2 SYGVNS. Losses at the gene ends were 3 bases for V and 3 bases for J; bases not matched to a gene: 8. The CDR3 contains 16 residues. For the CDR3, the DNA is TGTGCCAGCAGTGATTCCGGGACAGGTGCTACAGATACGCAGTATTTT. As protein: CASSDSGTGATDTQYF.

The count of this clone is one. V is TRBV5-1 and J is TRBJ2-2; a weak D match, TRBD2 (6 bases). V was cut by 4 bases and J by 7 bases, with 14 bases left in between. Germline CDR1 SGHRS, CDR2 YFSETQ. The CDR3 spans 14 residues. CDR3 nucleotide sequence: TGCGCCAGCAGCAGGGACTCGGGGCGCGGGGAGCTGTTTTTT. It yields the protein CASSRDSGRGELFF. The full variable domain, its missing parts supplied by reference TRBV5-1 and TRBJ2-2, is KAGVTQTPRYLIKTRGQQVTLSCSPISGHRSVSWYQQTPGQGLQFLFEYFSETQRNKGNFPGRFSGRQFSNSRSEMNVSTLELGDSALYLCASSRDSGRGELFFGEGSRLTVL.

The gene calls are TRBV28 and TRBJ1-6; TRBD1 matches at 9 bases. V was pared by 6 bases and J by 8 bases, with 8 bases of the junction left unmatched. CDR3 size: 15 residues. The germline gives CDR1 MDHEN, CDR2 SYDVKM. In nucleotides, the CDR3 is TGTGCCAGCAGCCCCCCGGACAGGGGTTATTCACCCCTCCACTTT. Encoded protein: CASSPPDRGYSPLHF.

CDR3 DNA sequence: TGCAGCGTTGAGAAAGGGGGCACAGATACGCAGTATTTT. Translation: CSVEKGGTDTQYF. The chain carries TRBV29-1 and TRBJ2-3; tentatively, D is TRBD1 (5 bases). The germline CDR1 and CDR2 sequences are SQVTM and ANQGSEA. CDR3 length equals 13 residues. V lost 3 bases and J 1 base, leaving 8 bases between the germline ends.

V and J are TRBV5-6 and TRBJ1-2, with D maybe TRBD1 (6 bases). The germline CDR1 and CDR2 sequences are SGHDT and YYEEEE. The ends were cut back, 4 bases at V and 1 base at J, with 11 bases in the middle. The CDR3 contains 14 residues. CDR3 in amino acids: CASSEDSNNYGYTF. The CDR3, as DNA: TGTGCCAGCAGCGAGGACAGTAATAACTATGGCTACACCTTC.

J is TRBJ2-1 and V is TRBV7-3, with D tentatively TRBD1 (5 bases). Germline V gene sequence: CDR1 SGHTA, CDR2 FQGTGA. The CDR3 has 14 amino acids. Deletions cut 5 bases from V and 4 bases from J, with 12 bases between. DNA for the CDR3: TGTGCCAGCAGCGTCGGACAACCGTACAATGAGCAGTTCTTC. Translated: CASSVGQPYNEQFF.